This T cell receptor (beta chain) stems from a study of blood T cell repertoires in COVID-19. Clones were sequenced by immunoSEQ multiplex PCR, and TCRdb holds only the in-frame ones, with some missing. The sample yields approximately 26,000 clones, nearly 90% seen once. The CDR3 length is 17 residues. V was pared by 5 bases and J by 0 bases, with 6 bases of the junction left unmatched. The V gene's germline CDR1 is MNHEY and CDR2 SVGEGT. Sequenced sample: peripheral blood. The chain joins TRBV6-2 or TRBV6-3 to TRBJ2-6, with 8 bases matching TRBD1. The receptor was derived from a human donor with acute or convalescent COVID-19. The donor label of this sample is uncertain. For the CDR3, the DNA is TGTGCCAGCAGTCGGGACAGGCAACTCTCTGGGGCCAACGTCCTGACTTTC. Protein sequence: CASSRDRQLSGANVLTF.